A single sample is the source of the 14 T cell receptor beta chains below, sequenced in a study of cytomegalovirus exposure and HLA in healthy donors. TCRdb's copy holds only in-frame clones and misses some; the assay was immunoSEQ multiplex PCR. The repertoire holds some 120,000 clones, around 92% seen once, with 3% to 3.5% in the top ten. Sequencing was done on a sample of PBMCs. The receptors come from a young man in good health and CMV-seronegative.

The chain's CDR3 is CASSRGLIKSTDTQYF. CDR3 nucleotide sequence: TGTGCCAGTAGTCGTGGACTTATAAAAAGCACAGATACGCAGTATTTT. The rearrangement links TRBV19 to TRBJ2-3, with D possibly matching TRBD2 (5 bases). The CDR3 is 16 amino acids. V lost 5 bases to trimming and J lost 0 bases, with 15 bases between them. Germline V CDR1 and CDR2: LNHDA, SQIVND (reference sequence).

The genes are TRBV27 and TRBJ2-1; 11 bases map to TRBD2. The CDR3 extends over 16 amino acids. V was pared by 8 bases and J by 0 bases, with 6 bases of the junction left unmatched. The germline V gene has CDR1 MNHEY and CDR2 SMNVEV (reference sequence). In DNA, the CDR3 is TGTGCCAGCTCTATGGGGACTAGCGGCTCCTACAATGAGCAGTTCTTC. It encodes CASSMGTSGSYNEQFF.

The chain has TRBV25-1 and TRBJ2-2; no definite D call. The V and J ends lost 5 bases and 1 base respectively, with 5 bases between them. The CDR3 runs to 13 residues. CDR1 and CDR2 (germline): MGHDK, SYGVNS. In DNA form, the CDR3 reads TGTGCCAGCAGTTCCAAGAACACCGGGGAGCTGTTTTTT. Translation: CASSSKNTGELFF.

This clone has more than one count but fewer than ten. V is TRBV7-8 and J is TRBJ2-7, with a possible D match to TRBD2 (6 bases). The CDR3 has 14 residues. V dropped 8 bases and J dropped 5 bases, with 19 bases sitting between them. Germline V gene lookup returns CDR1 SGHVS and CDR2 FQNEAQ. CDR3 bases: TGTGCCAGCTTTGAGGGGCTGAAGCGGGACGAGCAGTACTTC. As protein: CASFEGLKRDEQYF. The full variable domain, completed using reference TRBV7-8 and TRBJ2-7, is GAGVSQSPRYKVAKRGQDVALRCDPISGHVSLFWYQQALGQGPEFLTYFQNEAQLDKSGLPSDRFFAERPEGSVSTLKIQRTQQEDSAVYLCASFEGLKRDEQYFGPGTRLTVT.

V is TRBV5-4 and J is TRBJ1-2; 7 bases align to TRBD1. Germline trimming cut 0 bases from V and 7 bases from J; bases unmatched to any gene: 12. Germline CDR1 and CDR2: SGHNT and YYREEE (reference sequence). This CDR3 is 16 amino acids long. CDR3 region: CASSLEYGQGVGGYTF. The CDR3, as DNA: TGTGCCAGCAGCTTGGAGTATGGGCAGGGGGTAGGTGGCTACACCTTC.

In DNA form, the CDR3 reads TGTGCCAGCAGTCCCACCCGGAGGCGAGCTTTCTTT. Encoded protein: CASSPTRRRAFF. The chain carries TRBV28 and TRBJ1-1; no definite D call. The V and J ends lost 5 bases and 10 bases respectively, with 14 bases between them. The CDR3 length is 12 residues. Germline CDR1 reads MDHEN; CDR2 reads SYDVKM.

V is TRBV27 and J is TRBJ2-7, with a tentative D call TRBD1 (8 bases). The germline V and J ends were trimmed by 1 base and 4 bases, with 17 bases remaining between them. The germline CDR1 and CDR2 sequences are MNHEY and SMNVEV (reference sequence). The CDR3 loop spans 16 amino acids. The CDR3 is CASSLYTGGVLYEQYF. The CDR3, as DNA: TGTGCCAGCAGTTTATATACAGGGGGGGTCTTGTACGAGCAGTACTTC.

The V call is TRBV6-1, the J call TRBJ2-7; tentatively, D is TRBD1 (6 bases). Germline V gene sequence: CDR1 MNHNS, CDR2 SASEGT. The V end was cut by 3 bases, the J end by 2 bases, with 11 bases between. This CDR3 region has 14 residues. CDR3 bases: TGTGCCAGCAGTGATAGGACAGAGACCTACGAGCAGTACTTC. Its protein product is CASSDRTETYEQYF.

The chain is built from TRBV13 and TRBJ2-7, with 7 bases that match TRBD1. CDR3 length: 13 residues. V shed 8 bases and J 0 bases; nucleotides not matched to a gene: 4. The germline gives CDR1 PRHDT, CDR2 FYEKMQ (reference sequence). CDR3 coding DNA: TGTGCCAGCCGGGACAGAAACTCCTACGAGCAGTACTTC. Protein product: CASRDRNSYEQYF.

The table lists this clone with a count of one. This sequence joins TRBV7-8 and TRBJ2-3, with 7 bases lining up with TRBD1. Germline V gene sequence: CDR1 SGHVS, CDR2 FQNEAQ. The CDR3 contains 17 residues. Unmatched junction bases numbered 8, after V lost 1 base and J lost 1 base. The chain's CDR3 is CASSLVGGPAGTDTQYF. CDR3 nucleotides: TGTGCCAGCAGCTTAGTAGGGGGCCCCGCGGGCACAGATACGCAGTATTTT.

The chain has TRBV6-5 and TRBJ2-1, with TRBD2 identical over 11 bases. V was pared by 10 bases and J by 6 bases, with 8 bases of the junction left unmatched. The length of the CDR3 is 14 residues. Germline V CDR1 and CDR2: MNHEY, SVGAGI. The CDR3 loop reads CATGTSGGTNEQFF. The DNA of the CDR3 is TGTGCCACCGGAACTAGCGGGGGTACCAATGAGCAGTTCTTC.

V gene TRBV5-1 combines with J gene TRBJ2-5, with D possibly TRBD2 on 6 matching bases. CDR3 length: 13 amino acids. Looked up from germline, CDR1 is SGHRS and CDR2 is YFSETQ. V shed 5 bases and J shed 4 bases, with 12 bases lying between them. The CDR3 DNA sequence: TGCGCCAGCAGGTCGGGGGTATTAGAGACCCAGTACTTC. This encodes CASRSGVLETQYF.

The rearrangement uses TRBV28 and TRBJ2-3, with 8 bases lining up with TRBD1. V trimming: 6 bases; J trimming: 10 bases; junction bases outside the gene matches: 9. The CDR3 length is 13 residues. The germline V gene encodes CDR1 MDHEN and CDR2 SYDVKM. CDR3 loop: CASSLGDRRAQYF. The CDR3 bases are TGTGCCAGCAGCCTGGGGGACAGGCGGGCGCAGTATTTT.

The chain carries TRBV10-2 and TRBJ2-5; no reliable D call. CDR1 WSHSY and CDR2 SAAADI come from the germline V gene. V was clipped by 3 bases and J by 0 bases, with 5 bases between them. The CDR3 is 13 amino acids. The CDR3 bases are TGCGCCAGCAGTGACCAGAACCAAGAGACCCAGTACTTC. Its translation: CASSDQNQETQYF.